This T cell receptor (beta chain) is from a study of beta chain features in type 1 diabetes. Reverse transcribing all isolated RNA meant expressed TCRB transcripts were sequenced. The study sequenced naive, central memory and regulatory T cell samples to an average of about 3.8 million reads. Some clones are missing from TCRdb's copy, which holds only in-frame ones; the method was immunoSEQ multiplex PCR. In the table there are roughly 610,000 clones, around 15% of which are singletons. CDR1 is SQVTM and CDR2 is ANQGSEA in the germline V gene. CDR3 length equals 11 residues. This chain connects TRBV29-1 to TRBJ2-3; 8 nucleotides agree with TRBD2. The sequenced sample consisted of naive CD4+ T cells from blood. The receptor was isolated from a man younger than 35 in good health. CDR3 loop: CRAGLADTQYF. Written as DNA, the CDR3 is TGCAGGGCGGGACTAGCAGATACGCAGTATTTT.